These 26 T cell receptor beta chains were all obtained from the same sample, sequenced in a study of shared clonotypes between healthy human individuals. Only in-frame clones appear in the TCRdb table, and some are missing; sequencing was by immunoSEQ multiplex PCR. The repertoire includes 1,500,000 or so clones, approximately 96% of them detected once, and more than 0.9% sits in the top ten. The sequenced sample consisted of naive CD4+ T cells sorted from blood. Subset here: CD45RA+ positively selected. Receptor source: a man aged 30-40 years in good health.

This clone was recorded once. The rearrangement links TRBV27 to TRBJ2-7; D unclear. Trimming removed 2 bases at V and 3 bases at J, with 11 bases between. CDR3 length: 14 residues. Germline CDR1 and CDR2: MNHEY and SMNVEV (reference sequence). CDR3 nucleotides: TGTGCCAGCAGTTTAGGGCTGTGGGGCTACGAGCAGTACTTC. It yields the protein CASSLGLWGYEQYF.

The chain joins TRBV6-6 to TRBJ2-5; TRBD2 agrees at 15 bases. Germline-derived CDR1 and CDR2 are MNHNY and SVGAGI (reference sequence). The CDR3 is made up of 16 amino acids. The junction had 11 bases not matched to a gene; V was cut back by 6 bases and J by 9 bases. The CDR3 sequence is CASRETGTSGRMAQYF. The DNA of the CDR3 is TGTGCCAGCAGAGAAACCGGGACTAGCGGGAGGATGGCCCAGTACTTC.

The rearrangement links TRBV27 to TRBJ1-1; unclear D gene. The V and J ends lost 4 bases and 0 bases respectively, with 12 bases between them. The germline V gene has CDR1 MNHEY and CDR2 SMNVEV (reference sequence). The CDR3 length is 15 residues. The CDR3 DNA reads TGTGCCAGCAGTTCACCAGGAGGTGTGAACACTGAAGCTTTCTTT. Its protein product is CASSSPGGVNTEAFF.

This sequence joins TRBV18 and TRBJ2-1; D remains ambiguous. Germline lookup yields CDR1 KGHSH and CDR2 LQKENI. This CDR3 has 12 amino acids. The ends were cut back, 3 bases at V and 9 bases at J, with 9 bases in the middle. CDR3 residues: CASSPMGIEQFF. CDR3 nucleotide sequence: TGTGCCAGCTCACCGATGGGGATTGAGCAGTTCTTC. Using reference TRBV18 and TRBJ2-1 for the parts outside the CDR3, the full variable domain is NAGVMQNPRHLVRRRGQEARLRCSPMKGHSHVYWYRQLPEEGLKFMVYLQKENIIDESGMPKERFSAEFPKEGPSILRIQQVVRGDSAAYFCASSPMGIEQFFGPGTRLTVL.

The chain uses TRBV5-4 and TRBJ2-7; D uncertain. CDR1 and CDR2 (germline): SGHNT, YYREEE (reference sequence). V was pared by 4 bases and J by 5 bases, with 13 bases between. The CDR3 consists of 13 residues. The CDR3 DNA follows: TGTGCCAGCAGCCCCACGGAACGTGACGAGCAGTACTTC. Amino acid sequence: CASSPTERDEQYF. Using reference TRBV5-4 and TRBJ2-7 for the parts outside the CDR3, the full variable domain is ETGVTQSPTHLIKTRGQQVTLRCSSQSGHNTVSWYQQALGQGPQFIFQYYREEENGRGNFPPRFSGLQFPNYSSELNVNALELDDSALYLCASSPTERDEQYFGPGTRLTVT.

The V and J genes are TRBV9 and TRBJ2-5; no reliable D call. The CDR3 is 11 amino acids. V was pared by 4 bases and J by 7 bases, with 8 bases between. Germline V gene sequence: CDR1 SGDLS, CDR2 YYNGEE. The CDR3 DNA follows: TGTGCCAGCAGCCCCCTAAGGACCCAGTACTTC. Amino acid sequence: CASSPLRTQYF.

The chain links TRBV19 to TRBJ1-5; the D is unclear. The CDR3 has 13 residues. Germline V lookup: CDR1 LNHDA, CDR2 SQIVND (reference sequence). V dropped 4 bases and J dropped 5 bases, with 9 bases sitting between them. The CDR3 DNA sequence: TGTGCCAGTAGTACGCGGGTTTATCAGCCCCAGCATTTT. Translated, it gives CASSTRVYQPQHF.

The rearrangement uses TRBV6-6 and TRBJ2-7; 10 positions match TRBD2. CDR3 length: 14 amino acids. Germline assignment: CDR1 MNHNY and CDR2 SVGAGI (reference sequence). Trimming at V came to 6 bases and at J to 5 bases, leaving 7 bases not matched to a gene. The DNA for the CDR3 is TGTGCCAGCAGCCTTCTAGCGGGAGATCACGAGCAGTACTTC. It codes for CASSLLAGDHEQYF.

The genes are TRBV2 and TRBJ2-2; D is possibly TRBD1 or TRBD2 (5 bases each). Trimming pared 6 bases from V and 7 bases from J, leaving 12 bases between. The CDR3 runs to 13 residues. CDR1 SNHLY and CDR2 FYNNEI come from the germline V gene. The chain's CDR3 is CASRGEQVGELFF. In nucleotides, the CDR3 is TGTGCCAGCAGAGGGGAGCAAGTCGGGGAGCTGTTTTTT.

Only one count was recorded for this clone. CDR3 sequence: CASSKISDGTYEQYF. As DNA, the CDR3 is TGTGCCAGCAGCAAAATCTCGGACGGGACCTACGAGCAGTACTTC. The gene calls are TRBV6-5 and TRBJ2-7, with D maybe TRBD2 (5 bases). The CDR3 length is 15 residues. V was cut by 6 bases and J by 2 bases, with 17 bases left in between. CDR1 is MNHEY, CDR2 SVGAGI, per germline.

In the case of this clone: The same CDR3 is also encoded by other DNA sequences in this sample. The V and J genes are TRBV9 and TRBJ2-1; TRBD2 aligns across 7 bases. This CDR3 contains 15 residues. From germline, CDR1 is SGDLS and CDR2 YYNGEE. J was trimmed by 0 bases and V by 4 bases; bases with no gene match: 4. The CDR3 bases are TGTGCCAGCAGCTCTAGCGGAAGCTCCTACAATGAGCAGTTCTTC. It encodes CASSSSGSSYNEQFF.

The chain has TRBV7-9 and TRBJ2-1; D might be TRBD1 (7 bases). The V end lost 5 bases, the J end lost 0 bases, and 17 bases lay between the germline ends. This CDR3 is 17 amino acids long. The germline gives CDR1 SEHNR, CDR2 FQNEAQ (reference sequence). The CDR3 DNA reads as TGTGCCAGCAGCCCCAGGGGGGAAGGGAGCTCCTACAATGAGCAGTTCTTC. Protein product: CASSPRGEGSSYNEQFF.

The CDR3 nucleotides are TGTGCCATCAGAGCGGAGACAGGCCGGAGGGGCTACACCTTC. This gives the protein CAIRAETGRRGYTF. The chain employs TRBV10-3 and TRBJ1-2; possibly TRBD1 for D (6 bases). The CDR3 spans 14 residues. CDR1 ENHRY and CDR2 SYGVKD come from the germline V gene. V lost 6 bases and J lost 8, with 19 bases in between.

The CDR3 spells CASSLDGLTNRATNEKLFF. The CDR3 DNA is TGCGCCAGCAGCTTGGACGGACTGACTAACAGGGCAACTAATGAAAAACTGTTTTTT. This chain links TRBV5-1 with TRBJ1-4, with a possible D match to TRBD1 (6 bases). This CDR3 has 19 amino acids. The germline V gene has CDR1 SGHRS and CDR2 YFSETQ. V lost 0 bases and J 0 bases, leaving 18 bases between the germline ends.

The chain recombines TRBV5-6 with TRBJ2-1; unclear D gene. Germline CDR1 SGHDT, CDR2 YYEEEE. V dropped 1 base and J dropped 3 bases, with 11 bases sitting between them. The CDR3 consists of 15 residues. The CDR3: CASSLLGRSYNEQFF. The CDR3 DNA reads TGTGCCAGCAGCTTGTTGGGCAGGAGCTACAATGAGCAGTTCTTC.

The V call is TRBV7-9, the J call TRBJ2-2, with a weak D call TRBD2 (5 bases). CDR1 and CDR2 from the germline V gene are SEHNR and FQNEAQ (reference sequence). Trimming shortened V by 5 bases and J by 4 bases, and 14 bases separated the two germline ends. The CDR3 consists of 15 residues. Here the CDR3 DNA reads TGTGCCAGCAGCCCCGGGTCCCGGGGCACCGGGGAGCTGTTTTTT. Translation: CASSPGSRGTGELFF. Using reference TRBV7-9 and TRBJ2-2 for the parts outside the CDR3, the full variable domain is DTGVSQNPRHKITKRGQNVTFRCDPISEHNRLYWYRQTLGQGPEFLTYFQNEAQLEKSRLLSDRFSAERPKGSFSTLEIQRTEQGDSAMYLCASSPGSRGTGELFFGEGSRLTVL.

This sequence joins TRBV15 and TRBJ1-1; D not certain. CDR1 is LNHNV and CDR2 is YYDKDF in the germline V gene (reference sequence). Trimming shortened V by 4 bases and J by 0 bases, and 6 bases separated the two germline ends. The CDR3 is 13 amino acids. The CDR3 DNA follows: TGTGCCACCAGCACCAATATGAACACTGAAGCTTTCTTT. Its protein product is CATSTNMNTEAFF. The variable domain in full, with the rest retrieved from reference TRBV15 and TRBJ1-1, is DAMVIQNPRYQVTQFGKPVTLSCSQTLNHNVMYWYQQKSSQAPKLLFHYYDKDFNNEADTPDNFQSRRPNTSFCFLDIRSPGLGDTAMYLCATSTNMNTEAFFGQGTRLTVV.

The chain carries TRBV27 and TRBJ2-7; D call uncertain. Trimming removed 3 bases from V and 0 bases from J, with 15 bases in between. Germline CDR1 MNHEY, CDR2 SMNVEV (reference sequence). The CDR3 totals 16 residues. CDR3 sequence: CASSFIAPTVSYEQYF. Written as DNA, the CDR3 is TGTGCCAGCAGTTTCATAGCCCCGACGGTCTCCTACGAGCAGTACTTC.

The CDR3 loop is CASSSGTSSYNEQFF. For the CDR3, the DNA is TGTGCCAGCAGCTCTGGGACTAGTTCCTACAATGAGCAGTTCTTC. V and J are TRBV9 and TRBJ2-1; TRBD2 matches 8 bases. Losses at the gene ends were 4 bases for V and 1 base for J; bases not matched to a gene: 4. The CDR3 sequence is 15 residues long. In germline, CDR1 is SGDLS, CDR2 YYNGEE.

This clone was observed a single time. CDR3: CAEARTNEKLFF. CDR3 DNA sequence: TGTGCGGAGGCACGGACTAATGAAAAACTGTTTTTT. The J gene is TRBJ1-4, the V gene TRBV28; unclear D gene. The CDR3 runs 12 residues. CDR1 is MDHEN, CDR2 SYDVKM, per germline.

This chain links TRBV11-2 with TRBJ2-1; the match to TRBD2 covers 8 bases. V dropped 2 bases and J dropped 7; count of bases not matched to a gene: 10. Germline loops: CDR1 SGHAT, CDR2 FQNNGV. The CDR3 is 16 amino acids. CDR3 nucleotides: TGTGCCAGCAGCTTAATAAATGCGGGAGGATTTAATGAGCAGTTCTTC. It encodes CASSLINAGGFNEQFF.

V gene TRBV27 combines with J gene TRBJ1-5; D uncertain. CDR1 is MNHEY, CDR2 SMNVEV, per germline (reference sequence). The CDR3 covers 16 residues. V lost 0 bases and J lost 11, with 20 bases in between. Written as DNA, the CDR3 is TGTGCCAGCAGTTTATCCGGAGGAATGGTCCTGGGTGCCCAGCATTTT. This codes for CASSLSGGMVLGAQHF.

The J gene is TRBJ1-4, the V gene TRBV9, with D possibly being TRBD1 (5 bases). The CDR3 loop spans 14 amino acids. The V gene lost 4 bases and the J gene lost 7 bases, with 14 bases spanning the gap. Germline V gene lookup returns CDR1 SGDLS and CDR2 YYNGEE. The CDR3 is CASSRSGGSEKLFF. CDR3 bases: TGTGCCAGCAGCCGCTCCGGGGGGAGTGAAAAACTGTTTTTT.

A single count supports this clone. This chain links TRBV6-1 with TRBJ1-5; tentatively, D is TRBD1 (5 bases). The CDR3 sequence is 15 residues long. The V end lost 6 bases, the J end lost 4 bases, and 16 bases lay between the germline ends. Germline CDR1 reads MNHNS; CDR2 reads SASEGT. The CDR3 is CASRDFLGQNQPQHF. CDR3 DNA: TGTGCCAGCAGGGACTTCTTGGGGCAAAATCAGCCCCAGCATTTT.

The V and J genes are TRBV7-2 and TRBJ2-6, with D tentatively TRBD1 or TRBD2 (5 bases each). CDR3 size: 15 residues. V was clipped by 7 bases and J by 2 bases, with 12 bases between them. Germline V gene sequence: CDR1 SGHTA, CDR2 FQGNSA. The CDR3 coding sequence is TGTGCCAGCAACCCTTCGGGGCCTGGGGCCAACGTCCTGACTTTC. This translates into CASNPSGPGANVLTF.

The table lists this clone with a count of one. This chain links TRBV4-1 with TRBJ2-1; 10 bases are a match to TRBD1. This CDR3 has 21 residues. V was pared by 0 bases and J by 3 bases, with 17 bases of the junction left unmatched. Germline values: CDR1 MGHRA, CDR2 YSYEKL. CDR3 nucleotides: TGCGCCAGCAGCCAAGATCGATGGGGAAATCTGGGACAGGGGAACTACAATGAGCAGTTCTTC. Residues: CASSQDRWGNLGQGNYNEQFF.